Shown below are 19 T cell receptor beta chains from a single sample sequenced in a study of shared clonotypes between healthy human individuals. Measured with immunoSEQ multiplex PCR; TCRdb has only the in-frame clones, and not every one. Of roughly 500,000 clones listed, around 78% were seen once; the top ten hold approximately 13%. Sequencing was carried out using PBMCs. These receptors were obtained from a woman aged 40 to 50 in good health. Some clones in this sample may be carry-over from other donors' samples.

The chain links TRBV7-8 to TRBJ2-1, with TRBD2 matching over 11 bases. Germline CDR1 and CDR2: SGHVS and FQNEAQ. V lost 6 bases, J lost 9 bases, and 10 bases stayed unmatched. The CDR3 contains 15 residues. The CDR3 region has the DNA TGTGCCAGCAGACCTACTAGCGGGAGTGGGGGTGAGCAGTTCTTC. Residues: CASRPTSGSGGEQFF.

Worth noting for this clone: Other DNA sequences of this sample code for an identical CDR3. The CDR3 loop is CASSLDGGNYGYTF. The CDR3 coding sequence is TGCGCCAGCAGCTTGGACGGGGGAAACTATGGCTACACCTTC. The J gene is TRBJ1-2, the V gene TRBV5-1, with D tentatively TRBD1 (5 bases). Trimming removed 0 bases from V and 2 bases from J, with 8 bases in between. CDR3 size: 14 residues. From germline, CDR1 is SGHRS and CDR2 YFSETQ.

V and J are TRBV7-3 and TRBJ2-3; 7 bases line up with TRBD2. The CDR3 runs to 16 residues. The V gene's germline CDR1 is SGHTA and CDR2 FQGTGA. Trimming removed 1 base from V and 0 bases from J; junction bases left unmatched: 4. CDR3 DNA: TGTGCCAGCAGCTTAAACAGCGGGGCTAGCACAGATACGCAGTATTTT. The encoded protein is CASSLNSGASTDTQYF.

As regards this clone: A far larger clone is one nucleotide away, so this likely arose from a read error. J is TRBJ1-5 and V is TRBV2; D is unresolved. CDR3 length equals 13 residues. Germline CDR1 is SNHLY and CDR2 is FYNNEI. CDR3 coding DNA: TGTGCCGGCAGTGACATTAGCAATCAGCCCCAGCATTTT. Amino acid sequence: CAGSDISNQPQHF.

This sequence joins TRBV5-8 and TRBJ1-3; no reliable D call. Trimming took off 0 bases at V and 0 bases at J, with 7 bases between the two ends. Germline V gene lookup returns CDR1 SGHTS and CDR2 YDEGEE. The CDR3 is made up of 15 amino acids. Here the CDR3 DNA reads TGTGCCAGCAGCTTGGAAGGGCACTCTGGAAACACCATATATTTT. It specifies CASSLEGHSGNTIYF.

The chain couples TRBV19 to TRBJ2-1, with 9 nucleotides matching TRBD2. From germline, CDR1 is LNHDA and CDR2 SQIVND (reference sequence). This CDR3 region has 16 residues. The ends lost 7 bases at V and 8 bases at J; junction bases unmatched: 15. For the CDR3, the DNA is TGTGCCAGTACTCTATATGGTAGCGGGAGCTCGGATGAGCAGTTCTTC. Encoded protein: CASTLYGSGSSDEQFF.

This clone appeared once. CDR3 region: CASSFGFLSGGAIRSYEQYF. DNA for the CDR3: TGTGCCAGCAGTTTTGGCTTTCTTAGTGGGGGCGCGATTAGGTCCTACGAGCAGTACTTC. V and J are TRBV28 and TRBJ2-7; tentative D call: TRBD1 (6 bases). The CDR3 covers 20 residues. Germline CDR1 reads MDHEN; CDR2 reads SYDVKM. V was shortened by 3 bases and J by 1 base, with 28 bases between the two germline ends.

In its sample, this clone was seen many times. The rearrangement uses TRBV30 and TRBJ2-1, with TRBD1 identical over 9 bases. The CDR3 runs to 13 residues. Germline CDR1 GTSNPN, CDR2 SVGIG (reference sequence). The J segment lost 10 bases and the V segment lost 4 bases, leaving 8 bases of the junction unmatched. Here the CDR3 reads CAWTRDRVREQFF. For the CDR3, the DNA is TGTGCCTGGACCCGGGACAGGGTTAGGGAGCAGTTCTTC. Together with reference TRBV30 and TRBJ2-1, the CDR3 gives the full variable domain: SQTIHQWPATLVQPVGSPLSLECTVEGTSNPNLYWYRQAAGRGLQLLFYSVGIGQISSEVPQNLSASRPQDRQFILSSKKLLLSDSGFYLCAWTRDRVREQFFGPGTRLTVL.

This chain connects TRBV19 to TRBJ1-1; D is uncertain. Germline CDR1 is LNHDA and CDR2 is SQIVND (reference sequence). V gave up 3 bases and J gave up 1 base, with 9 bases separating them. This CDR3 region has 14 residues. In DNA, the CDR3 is TGTGCCAGTAGTATTCGGTTACCGAACACTGAAGCTTTCTTT. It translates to CASSIRLPNTEAFF.

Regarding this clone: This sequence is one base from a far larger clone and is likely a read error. The CDR3 nucleotides read TGTGCCAGCAGCCCGAGGGCCTACGAGCAGTACTTC. Translated: CASSPRAYEQYF. The chain couples TRBV28 to TRBJ2-7, with D perhaps matching TRBD2 (5 bases). Germline CDR1 is MDHEN and CDR2 is SYDVKM. The CDR3 is 12 residues long. Trimming stripped 6 bases from V and 2 bases from J, with 8 bases between.

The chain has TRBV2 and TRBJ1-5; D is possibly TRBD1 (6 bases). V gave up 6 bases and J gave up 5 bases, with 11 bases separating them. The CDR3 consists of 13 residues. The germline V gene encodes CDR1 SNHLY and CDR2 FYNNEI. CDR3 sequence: CASRQGHDQPQHF. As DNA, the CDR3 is TGTGCCAGCAGACAGGGCCACGATCAGCCCCAGCATTTT. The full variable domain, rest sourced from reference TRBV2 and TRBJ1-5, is EPEVTQTPSHQVTQMGQEVILRCVPISNHLYFYWYRQILGQKVEFLVSFYNNEISEKSEIFDDQFSVERPDGSNFTLKIRSTKLEDSAMYFCASRQGHDQPQHFGDGTRLSIL.

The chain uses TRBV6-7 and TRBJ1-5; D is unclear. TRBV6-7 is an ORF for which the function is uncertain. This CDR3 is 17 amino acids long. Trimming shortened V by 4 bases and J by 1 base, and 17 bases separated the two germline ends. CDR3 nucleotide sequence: TGTGCCAGCAGTTCCGGAGGAACAAGGAGGAGCAATCAGCCCCAGCATTTT. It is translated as CASSSGGTRRSNQPQHF.

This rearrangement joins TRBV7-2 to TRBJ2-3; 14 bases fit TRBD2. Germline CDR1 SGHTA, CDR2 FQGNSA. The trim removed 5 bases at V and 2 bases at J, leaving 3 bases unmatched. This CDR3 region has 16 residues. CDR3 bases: TGTGCCAGCAGCAGGGGACTAGCGGGGGTCACAGATACGCAGTATTTT. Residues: CASSRGLAGVTDTQYF. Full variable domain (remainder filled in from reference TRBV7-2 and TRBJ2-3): GAGVSQSPSNKVTEKGKDVELRCDPISGHTALYWYRQSLGQGLEFLIYFQGNSAPDKSGLPSDRFSAERTGGSVSTLTIQRTQQEDSAVYLCASSRGLAGVTDTQYFGPGTRLTVL.

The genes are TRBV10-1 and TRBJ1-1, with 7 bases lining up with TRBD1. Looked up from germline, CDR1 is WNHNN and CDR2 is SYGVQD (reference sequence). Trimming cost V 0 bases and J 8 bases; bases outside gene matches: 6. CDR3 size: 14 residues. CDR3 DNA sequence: TGCGCCAGCAGTGAGTCGAAGCAGGGGGGGGAAGCTTTCTTT. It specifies CASSESKQGGEAFF.

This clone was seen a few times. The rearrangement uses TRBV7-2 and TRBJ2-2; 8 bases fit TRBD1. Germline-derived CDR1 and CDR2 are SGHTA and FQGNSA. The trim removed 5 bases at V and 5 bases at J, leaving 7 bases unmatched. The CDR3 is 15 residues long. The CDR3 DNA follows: TGTGCCAGCAGCCCCAGGACAGGGTGGACCGGGGAGCTGTTTTTT. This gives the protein CASSPRTGWTGELFF.

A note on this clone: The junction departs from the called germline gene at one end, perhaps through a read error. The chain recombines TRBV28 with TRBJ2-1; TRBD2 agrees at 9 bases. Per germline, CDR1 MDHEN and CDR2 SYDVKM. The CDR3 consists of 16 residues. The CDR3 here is CASTLWAGGPGNGQFF. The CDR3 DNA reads TGTGCCAGCACCCTGTGGGCGGGAGGGCCTGGGAATGGGCAGTTCTTC.

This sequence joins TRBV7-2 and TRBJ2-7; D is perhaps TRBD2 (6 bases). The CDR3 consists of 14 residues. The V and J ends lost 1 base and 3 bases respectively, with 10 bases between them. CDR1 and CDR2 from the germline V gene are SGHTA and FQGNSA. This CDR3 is CASSLVVGGYEQYF. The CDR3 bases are TGTGCCAGCAGCTTAGTGGTGGGGGGCTACGAGCAGTACTTC.

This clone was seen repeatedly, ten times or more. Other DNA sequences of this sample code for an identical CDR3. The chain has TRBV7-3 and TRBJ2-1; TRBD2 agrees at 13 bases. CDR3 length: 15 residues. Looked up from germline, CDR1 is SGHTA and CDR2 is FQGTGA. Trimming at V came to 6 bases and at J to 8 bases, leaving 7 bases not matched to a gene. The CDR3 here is CASSPGLAGADEQFF. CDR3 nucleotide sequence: TGTGCCAGCAGTCCCGGACTAGCGGGAGCCGATGAGCAGTTCTTC.

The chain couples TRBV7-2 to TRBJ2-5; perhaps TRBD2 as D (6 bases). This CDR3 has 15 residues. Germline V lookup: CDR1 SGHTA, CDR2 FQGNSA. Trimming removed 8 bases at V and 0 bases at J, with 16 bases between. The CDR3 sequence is CASRRGRAYQETQYF. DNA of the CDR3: TGTGCCAGCCGCCGGGGGAGAGCGTACCAAGAGACCCAGTACTTC.